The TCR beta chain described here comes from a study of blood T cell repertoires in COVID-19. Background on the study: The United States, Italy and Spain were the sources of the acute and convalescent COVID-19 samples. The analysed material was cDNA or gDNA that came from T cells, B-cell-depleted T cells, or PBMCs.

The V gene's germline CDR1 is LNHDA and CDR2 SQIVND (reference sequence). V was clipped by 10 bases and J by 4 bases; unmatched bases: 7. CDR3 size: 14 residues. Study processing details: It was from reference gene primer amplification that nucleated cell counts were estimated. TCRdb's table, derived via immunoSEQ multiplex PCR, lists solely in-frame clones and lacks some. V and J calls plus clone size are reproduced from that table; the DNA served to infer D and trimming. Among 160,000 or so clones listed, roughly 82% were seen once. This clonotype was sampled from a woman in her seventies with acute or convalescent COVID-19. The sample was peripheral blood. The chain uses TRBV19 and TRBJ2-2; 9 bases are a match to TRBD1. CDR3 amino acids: CATWDRVVTGELFF. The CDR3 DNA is TGTGCCACCTGGGACAGGGTGGTCACCGGGGAGCTGTTTTTT.